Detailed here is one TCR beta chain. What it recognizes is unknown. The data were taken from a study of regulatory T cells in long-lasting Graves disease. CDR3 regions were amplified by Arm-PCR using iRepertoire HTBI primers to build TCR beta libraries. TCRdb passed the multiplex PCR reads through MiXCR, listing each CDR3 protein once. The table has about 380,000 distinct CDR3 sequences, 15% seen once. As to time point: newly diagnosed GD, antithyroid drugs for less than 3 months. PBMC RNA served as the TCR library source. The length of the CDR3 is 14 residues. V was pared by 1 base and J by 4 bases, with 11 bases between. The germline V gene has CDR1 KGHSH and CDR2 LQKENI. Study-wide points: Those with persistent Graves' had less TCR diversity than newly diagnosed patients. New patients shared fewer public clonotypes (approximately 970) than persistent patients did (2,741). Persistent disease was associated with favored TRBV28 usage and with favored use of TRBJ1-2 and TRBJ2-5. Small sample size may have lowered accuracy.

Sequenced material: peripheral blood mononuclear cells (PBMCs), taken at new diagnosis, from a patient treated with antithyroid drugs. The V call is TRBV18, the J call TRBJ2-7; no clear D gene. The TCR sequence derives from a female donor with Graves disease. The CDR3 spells CASSPRYFSYEQYF. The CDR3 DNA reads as TGTGCCAGCTCACCACGATACTTCAGTTACGAGCAGTACTTC.